Following are 27 T cell receptor beta chains from one sample sequenced in a study of blood T cell repertoires in COVID-19. Some clones are missing from TCRdb's copy, which holds only in-frame ones; the method was immunoSEQ multiplex PCR. The sample includes fewer than 400,000 clones, around nine tenths seen only once; the top ten take around 2.9%. The sequenced sample consisted of peripheral blood. The receptors derive from a human donor in a cohort sampled during active COVID-19.

The chain employs TRBV7-2 and TRBJ1-1; D is uncertain. Trimming shortened V by 5 bases and J by 1 base, and 14 bases separated the two germline ends. Germline CDR1 SGHTA, CDR2 FQGNSA. The CDR3 is made up of 15 amino acids. The CDR3 sequence is CASSPRAGSNTEAFF. For the CDR3, the DNA is TGTGCCAGCAGCCCGAGGGCAGGTTCGAACACTGAAGCTTTCTTT.

The chain is built from TRBV7-2 and TRBJ2-5, with D possibly matching TRBD2 (5 bases). The V end lost 5 bases, the J end lost 2 bases, and 15 bases lay between the germline ends. This CDR3 has 15 residues. CDR1 SGHTA and CDR2 FQGNSA come from the germline V gene. The CDR3 is CASSRAPGSQETQYF. CDR3 nucleotide sequence: TGTGCCAGCAGCCGCGCCCCGGGGAGTCAAGAGACCCAGTACTTC.

J is TRBJ2-4 and V is TRBV5-4; 7 bases are shared with TRBD1. Germline loops: CDR1 SGHNT, CDR2 YYREEE (reference sequence). This CDR3 spans 16 amino acids. Germline trimming cut 0 bases from V and 6 bases from J; bases unmatched to any gene: 9. The CDR3 bases are TGTGCCAGCAGCTTGGGTGGACAGGCTGGACTAAACATTCAGTACTTC. Residues: CASSLGGQAGLNIQYF.

The chain joins TRBV20-1 to TRBJ2-5; 7 nucleotides align to TRBD1. V lost 3 bases, J lost 5 bases, and 12 bases stayed unmatched. The CDR3 sequence is 15 residues long. The germline V gene encodes CDR1 DFQATT and CDR2 SNEGSKA (reference sequence). DNA for the CDR3: TGCAGTGCTAGTTGGCTTAGGCAGGGGGTGGAGACCCAGTACTTC. Amino acid sequence: CSASWLRQGVETQYF.

The V and J genes are TRBV10-2 and TRBJ1-1, with TRBD1 as a possible D gene (6 bases). V was trimmed by 3 bases and J by 0 bases, leaving 8 bases between them. The CDR3 is 14 residues long. Germline V CDR1 and CDR2: WSHSY, SAAADI. For the CDR3, the DNA is TGCGCCAGCAGTGACGGACAGATGAACACTGAAGCTTTCTTT. Amino acid sequence: CASSDGQMNTEAFF.

The gene calls are TRBV3-1 (or the pseudogene TRBV3-2) and TRBJ2-5; D might be TRBD2 (5 bases). Germline assignment: CDR1 LGHDT and CDR2 YNNKEL (reference sequence). V was trimmed by 4 bases and J by 0 bases, leaving 12 bases between them. The CDR3 contains 15 residues. The CDR3, as DNA: TGTGCCAGCAGCCGAATGACCGGGAACCAAGAGACCCAGTACTTC. It specifies CASSRMTGNQETQYF.

V is TRBV7-9 and J is TRBJ1-3; the D is unclear. CDR1 and CDR2 (germline): SEHNR, FQNEAQ (reference sequence). This CDR3 has 12 amino acids. Deletions cut 7 bases from V and 3 bases from J, with 7 bases between. This CDR3 reads CASNLFGNTIYF. The CDR3 coding sequence is TGTGCCAGCAACCTATTTGGAAACACCATATATTTT.

The chain combines TRBV12-3 or TRBV12-4 with TRBJ1-4; TRBD1 agrees at 8 bases. Trimming took 6 bases from V and 5 from J; bases not matched to a gene: 2. The CDR3 runs 13 residues. The DNA of the CDR3 is TGTGCCAGCAGCGACAGGGGAAATGAAAAACTGTTTTTT. Residues: CASSDRGNEKLFF.

The chain couples TRBV9 to TRBJ2-1; 8 bases agree with TRBD1. Trimming took 3 bases from V and 4 from J; bases not matched to a gene: 6. The CDR3 extends over 15 amino acids. Germline CDR1 and CDR2: SGDLS and YYNGEE. In nucleotides, the CDR3 is TGTGCCAGCAGCGCCCGGACAGGGTCGTACAATGAGCAGTTCTTC. Translated: CASSARTGSYNEQFF. The whole variable domain, remainder taken from reference TRBV9 and TRBJ2-1, is DSGVTQTPKHLITATGQRVTLRCSPRSGDLSVYWYQQSLDQGLQFLIQYYNGEERAKGNILERFSAQQFPDLHSELNLSSLELGDSALYFCASSARTGSYNEQFFGPGTRLTVL.

The V call is TRBV29-1, the J call TRBJ2-7, with 7 bases that match TRBD2. Germline assignment: CDR1 SQVTM and CDR2 ANQGSEA. J gave up 0 bases and V 4 bases, and 3 bases lay outside the gene matches. This CDR3 has 13 residues. Written as DNA, the CDR3 is TGCAGCGTTGGGGGGGGACCCTCCTACGAGCAGTACTTC. Residues: CSVGGGPSYEQYF.

J is TRBJ2-1 and V is TRBV4-2; the match to TRBD1 covers 7 bases. Germline values: CDR1 LGHNA, CDR2 YNFKEQ. The junction had 0 bases not matched to a gene; V was cut back by 2 bases and J by 2 bases. The CDR3 spans 14 residues. CDR3 nucleotide sequence: TGTGCCAGCAGCCAACAGGGGGCCTACAATGAGCAGTTCTTC. The encoded protein is CASSQQGAYNEQFF.

J is TRBJ2-1 and V is TRBV11-3, with 8 bases lining up with TRBD2. This CDR3 has 18 amino acids. CDR1 is SGHNT and CDR2 is YENEEA in the germline V gene. V dropped 0 bases and J dropped 2; count of bases not matched to a gene: 9. The DNA for the CDR3 is TGTGCCAGCAGCTTAGAGGGATATACGGGAGGGCCCTACAATGAGCAGTTCTTC. This sequence encodes CASSLEGYTGGPYNEQFF.

The chain uses TRBV5-1 and TRBJ2-1; D is uncertain. With 0 bases removed from V and 7 bases from J, the gap between germline ends came to 8 bases. The CDR3 loop spans 13 amino acids. Per the germline V gene, CDR1 is SGHRS and CDR2 is YFSETQ. CDR3: CASSLVYGNEQFF. The CDR3 nucleotides are TGCGCCAGCAGCTTGGTGTACGGGAATGAGCAGTTCTTC.

The chain employs TRBV19 and TRBJ1-5; D unresolved. Trimming took off 3 bases at V and 0 bases at J, with 9 bases between the two ends. CDR1 and CDR2 (germline): LNHDA, SQIVND (reference sequence). The CDR3 is 15 amino acids. CDR3 DNA sequence: TGTGCCAGTAGTATTCGGGAAAATAGCAATCAGCCCCAGCATTTT. As protein: CASSIRENSNQPQHF. The whole variable domain, filled in from reference TRBV19 and TRBJ1-5, reads DGGITQSPKYLFRKEGQNVTLSCEQNLNHDAMYWYRQDPGQGLRLIYYSQIVNDFQKGDIAEGYSVSREKKESFPLTVTSAQKNPTAFYLCASSIRENSNQPQHFGDGTRLSIL.

In its sample, this clone was seen once. J is TRBJ2-5 and V is TRBV21-1; TRBD2 is taken as the D call from the table, unchecked against the DNA. TRBV21-1 is shown as a pseudogene. This CDR3 contains 15 residues. CDR3 DNA sequence: TGTGCCAGCAGCAAAGTTCTCTCTCCGGGGGGGACCCAGTACTTC. Encoded protein: CASSKVLSPGGTQYF.

This clone has only one observation. V usage is TRBV19 and J usage is TRBJ2-3; 11 bases are a match to TRBD2. Unmatched junction bases numbered 7, after V lost 3 bases and J lost 8 bases. This CDR3 region has 15 residues. Looked up from germline, CDR1 is LNHDA and CDR2 is SQIVND (reference sequence). The CDR3 DNA sequence: TGTGCCAGTAGTATCGGGACTAGCGGTACTGGTACGCAGTATTTT. As protein: CASSIGTSGTGTQYF.

The chain joins TRBV5-1 to TRBJ2-2; 9 bases are shared with TRBD2. The CDR3 is 15 amino acids. Unmatched junction bases numbered 7, after V lost 6 bases and J lost 4 bases. The germline CDR1 and CDR2 sequences are SGHRS and YFSETQ. This CDR3 is CASTWSSGATGELFF. The CDR3, as DNA: TGCGCCAGCACCTGGTCTAGCGGGGCCACCGGGGAGCTGTTTTTT.

The chain couples TRBV9 to TRBJ2-1, with 12 bases fitting TRBD1. The CDR3 is 15 amino acids. Germline CDR1 reads SGDLS; CDR2 reads YYNGEE. J was trimmed by 12 bases and V by 0 bases; bases with no gene match: 7. The DNA for the CDR3 is TGTGCCAGCAGCGTAGATTGGGACAGGGGGCGGCGGCAGTTCTTC. Translated: CASSVDWDRGRRQFF. The full variable domain, with the rest looked up from reference TRBV9 and TRBJ2-1, is DSGVTQTPKHLITATGQRVTLRCSPRSGDLSVYWYQQSLDQGLQFLIQYYNGEERAKGNILERFSAQQFPDLHSELNLSSLELGDSALYFCASSVDWDRGRRQFFGPGTRLTVL.

The chain uses TRBV3-1 (or the pseudogene TRBV3-2) and TRBJ2-1; D possibly corresponds to TRBD1 (6 bases). CDR1 LGHDT and CDR2 YNNKEL come from the germline V gene (reference sequence). The CDR3 is made up of 15 amino acids. Trimming pared 6 bases from V and 3 bases from J, leaving 15 bases between. The CDR3 region is CASRETGIHYNEQFF. Written as DNA, the CDR3 is TGTGCCAGCAGAGAGACAGGAATCCACTACAATGAGCAGTTCTTC.

Worth noting for this clone: Other DNA sequences within the sample encode an identical CDR3. The rearrangement joins TRBV7-3 to TRBJ2-2, with D unclear. Germline V gene data show CDR1 as SGHTA and CDR2 as FQGTGA. V was trimmed by 2 bases and J by 6 bases, leaving 7 bases between them. The CDR3 sequence is 13 residues long. Here the CDR3 reads CASSLGGAGELFF. In nucleotides, the CDR3 is TGTGCCAGCAGCTTAGGCGGAGCCGGGGAGCTGTTTTTT.

The gene calls are TRBV15 and TRBJ1-6, with D uncertain. V lost 1 base and J lost 8, with 12 bases in between. The CDR3 has 15 amino acids. Germline assignment: CDR1 LNHNV and CDR2 YYDKDF (reference sequence). CDR3 DNA: TGTGCCACCAGCAGAGGTTTAGAGTTGGATTCACCCCTCCACTTT. Its protein product is CATSRGLELDSPLHF.

The chain combines TRBV11-2 with TRBJ1-5; D is possibly TRBD1 (6 bases). V gave up 5 bases and J gave up 4 bases, with 18 bases separating them. Germline V gene lookup returns CDR1 SGHAT and CDR2 FQNNGV. This CDR3 has 16 residues. CDR3 DNA sequence: TGTGCCAGCAGCGAAAGGGGGTTGCCAGCAAATCAGCCCCAGCATTTT. Translation: CASSERGLPANQPQHF.

This clone appeared a few times. V is TRBV6-1 and J is TRBJ1-6, with a weak D call TRBD1 (6 bases). The CDR3 consists of 14 residues. The V gene lost 3 bases and the J gene lost 13 bases, with 16 bases spanning the gap. The germline V gene encodes CDR1 MNHNS and CDR2 SASEGT. The CDR3 nucleotides read TGTGCCAGCAGTGACGGACAGCCGTTTTTTCCCCTCCACTTT. Encoded protein: CASSDGQPFFPLHF.

Concerning this clone itself: At the DNA level, this CDR3 is encoded by other sequences in the same sample as well. The rearrangement links TRBV9 to TRBJ2-1; no reliable D call. This CDR3 has 15 residues. V was shortened by 2 bases and J by 0 bases, with 9 bases between the two germline ends. Germline values: CDR1 SGDLS, CDR2 YYNGEE. CDR3: CASSVTESSYNEQFF. CDR3 DNA sequence: TGTGCCAGCAGCGTTACTGAGAGCTCCTACAATGAGCAGTTCTTC.

CDR3 nucleotide sequence: TGTGCCAGCACCCCCCCCCGGAATGAAAAACTGTTTTTT. Encoded protein: CASTPPRNEKLFF. V gene TRBV7-6 combines with J gene TRBJ1-4, with D unresolved. The germline gives CDR1 SGHVS, CDR2 FNYEAQ. The CDR3 length is 13 residues. The germline V and J ends were trimmed by 7 bases and 5 bases, with 11 bases remaining between them.

J is TRBJ2-5 and V is TRBV5-6; weak D call: TRBD1 (5 bases). V was clipped by 4 bases and J by 3 bases, with 16 bases between them. Germline assignment: CDR1 SGHDT and CDR2 YYEEEE. The CDR3 length is 15 residues. CDR3 DNA sequence: TGTGCCAGCAGCCCCCGTCAGGGATTGGAAGAGACCCAGTACTTC. Its protein is CASSPRQGLEETQYF.

The rearrangement links TRBV3-1 (or the pseudogene TRBV3-2) to TRBJ1-5, with a possible D match to TRBD1 (6 bases). The V end lost 4 bases, the J end lost 7 bases, and 17 bases lay between the germline ends. The CDR3 loop spans 15 amino acids. Germline V gene lookup returns CDR1 LGHDT and CDR2 YNNKEL (reference sequence). CDR3 nucleotide sequence: TGTGCCAGCAGCCGGGGGCTTACGAGGGGGCAGCCCCAGCATTTT. Protein: CASSRGLTRGQPQHF.